These 10 T cell receptor beta chains were sequenced from one sample in a study of response to subunit inactivated influenza vaccine. TCRdb reprocessed the RT-PCR reads via MiXCR and lists one record per CDR3 protein. Of 150,000 to 200,000 distinct CDR3 sequences in the sample, over 9.5% are singletons; the top ten hold 25% to 30%. The same sample was also used in a study of T cells expressing NK-cell markers. From that report: The authors made TCR beta cDNA libraries by 5'RACE template switching. This switching added a universal primer site and UMIs.

The input for sequencing was CD8+ T cells sorted from PBMCs, taken roughly 12 days after vaccination. The receptors come from a man aged 45-65 years who received an inactivated influenza vaccine.

In its sample, this clonotype was seen a few times. The CDR3 coding sequence is TGTGCCAGCAGCTTTGTTCCTAGCGGGTACACCGGGGAGCTGTTTTTT. This encodes CASSFVPSGYTGELFF. The chain is built from TRBV7-2 and TRBJ2-2; 8 bases line up with TRBD2. Looked up from germline, CDR1 is SGHTA and CDR2 is FQGNSA. CDR3 length: 16 residues. V gave up 3 bases and J gave up 3 bases; unmatched junction bases: 6.

This clonotype was observed many times. The chain has TRBV7-6 and TRBJ2-7; tentative D call: TRBD1 (5 bases). CDR3 length equals 14 residues. V dropped 2 bases and J dropped 3 bases, with 11 bases sitting between them. Germline V gene sequence: CDR1 SGHVS, CDR2 FNYEAQ. CDR3 in amino acids: CASSLTSGFYEQYF. In nucleotides, the CDR3 is TGTGCCAGCAGCTTAACCTCAGGGTTCTACGAGCAGTACTTC.

The J gene is TRBJ2-3, the V gene TRBV6-2 or TRBV6-3, with D possibly being TRBD1 (6 bases). The CDR3 extends over 16 amino acids. Trimming cost V 1 base and J 1 base, with 12 bases left between them. CDR1 and CDR2 (germline): MNHEY, SVGEGT. The CDR3 sequence: CASSYLQGYGTDTQYF. CDR3 nucleotides: TGTGCCAGCAGTTACTTACAGGGATACGGCACAGATACGCAGTATTTT.

The V call is TRBV20-1, the J call TRBJ2-7, with D possibly being TRBD1 (5 bases). Trimming removed 5 bases from V and 0 bases from J, with 14 bases in between. This CDR3 region has 14 residues. Germline V CDR1 and CDR2: DFQATT, SNEGSKA (reference sequence). The CDR3 spells CSAPDRRASYEQYF. The CDR3, as DNA: TGCAGTGCTCCCGACAGACGGGCCTCCTACGAGCAGTACTTC.

The V gene is TRBV20-1, the J gene TRBJ2-7; 8 bases are shared with TRBD2. V was pared by 5 bases and J by 4 bases, with 13 bases of the junction left unmatched. The CDR3 runs to 15 residues. Germline CDR1 reads DFQATT; CDR2 reads SNEGSKA (reference sequence). The CDR3 sequence is CSAPSLASGRYEQYF. CDR3 sequence (DNA): TGCAGTGCTCCATCTTTAGCCAGCGGGAGATACGAGCAGTACTTC.

J is TRBJ2-7 and V is TRBV29-1; 8 bases fit TRBD1. The CDR3 runs to 13 residues. Germline CDR1 SQVTM, CDR2 ANQGSEA. Trimming removed 5 bases from V and 1 base from J; junction bases left unmatched: 4. As DNA, the CDR3 is TGCAGCGTTCAGGGGGACAGGTCCTACGAGCAGTACTTC. Translation gives CSVQGDRSYEQYF.

The genes are TRBV7-2 and TRBJ2-3; 15 bases map to TRBD2. With 4 bases clipped from V and 8 bases from J, the junction kept 1 base outside the gene matches. This CDR3 comprises 14 residues. Germline values: CDR1 SGHTA, CDR2 FQGNSA. CDR3 DNA: TGTGCCAGCAGCTCGGGACTAGCGGGGGGTACGCAGTATTTT. It specifies CASSSGLAGGTQYF.

J is TRBJ1-5 and V is TRBV12-3 or TRBV12-4, with no clear D. The CDR3 has 12 amino acids. The V and J ends lost 6 bases and 7 bases respectively, with 10 bases between them. CDR3: CASSGFGQPQHF. The CDR3 DNA reads TGTGCCAGCAGCGGGTTCGGGCAGCCCCAGCATTTT.

The chain has TRBV9 and TRBJ2-1; possibly TRBD2 for D (5 bases). CDR1 is SGDLS and CDR2 is YYNGEE in the germline V gene. CDR3 length: 14 residues. V was pared by 0 bases and J by 7 bases, with 11 bases between. The CDR3 protein is CASSVGGRGNEQFF. CDR3 in DNA: TGTGCCAGCAGCGTAGGGGGTCGAGGGAATGAGCAGTTCTTC.

This clonotype came up many times. The chain has TRBV6-1 and TRBJ2-6; TRBD1 matches 7 bases. The CDR3 is 17 residues long. With 3 bases clipped from V and 0 bases from J, the junction kept 5 bases outside the gene matches. The germline V gene has CDR1 MNHNS and CDR2 SASEGT. CDR3 bases: TGTGCCAGCAGTGACACAGGGGTTCACTCTGGGGCCAACGTCCTGACTTTC. Encoded protein: CASSDTGVHSGANVLTF.